Listed below are T cell receptor beta chains from one sample, sequenced in a study of T cell responses to AZD1222 COVID-19 vaccine. Only in-frame clones appear in the TCRdb table, and some are missing; sequencing was by immunoSEQ multiplex PCR. The data hold hundreds of thousands of clones, with 85% to 95% observed a single time. The starting material was peripheral blood, obtained on day 0 of MenACWY control vaccination. These receptors came from an adult in good health. Both conserved end residues are part of each CDR3. The D gene is left open where the match is weak. Size values are once, few and many counts, or a class for expanded clones, and some rows have none.

d_gene	j_gene	abundance	len	v_gene	CDR3nt	CDR3aa
NA	TRBJ1-2	NA	15	TRBV3-1/TRBV3-2	TGTGCCAGCAGCCAAGCCCCTTCTAGGGGCTATGGCTACACCTTC	CASSQAPSRGYGYTF
TRBD1	TRBJ1-4	NA	16	TRBV4-2	TGTGCCAGCAGCCCTCGTTACCGGGACAGGAATGAAAAACTGTTTTTT	CASSPRYRDRNEKLFF
TRBD1	TRBJ2-7	NA	13	TRBV2	TGTGCCAGCAGAGGACAGGGGCATTACGAGCAGTACTTC	CASRGQGHYEQYF
NA	TRBJ1-1	NA	13	TRBV5-1	TGCGCCAGCAGTGAGTCGGGCTACACTGAAGCTTTCTTT	CASSESGYTEAFF
NA	TRBJ2-7	once	13	TRBV3-1/TRBV3-2	TGTGCCAGCAGCGGATGGTCTCCCTACGAGCAGTACTTC	CASSGWSPYEQYF
NA	TRBJ1-3	NA	13	TRBV6-5	TGTGCCAGCAGTCAGGGGCCTGGAAACACCATATATTTT	CASSQGPGNTIYF
TRBD1	TRBJ1-5	once	14	TRBV18	TGTGCCAGCTCACCAGGACAGGGTGAACAGCCCCAGCATTTT	CASSPGQGEQPQHF
NA	TRBJ1-2	NA	14	TRBV30	TGTGCCTGGAGTTTATTCGGGGATAACTATGGCTACACCTTC	CAWSLFGDNYGYTF
NA	TRBJ1-1	NA	14	TRBV2	TGTGCCAGCAGTGAATTCTCTTCGAACACTGAAGCTTTCTTT	CASSEFSSNTEAFF
NA	TRBJ2-1	NA	14	TRBV4-1	TGCGCCAGCAGCCCTTCGAGTTCCTACAATGAGCAGTTCTTC	CASSPSSSYNEQFF
NA	TRBJ1-5	NA	15	TRBV2	TGTGCCAGCAGTGGGACAGCTAATAGCAATCAGCCCCAGCATTTT	CASSGTANSNQPQHF
TRBD1	TRBJ1-5	once	18	TRBV3-1/TRBV3-2	TGTGCCAGCAGCCATCCCAACCCGGACAGGGGGCGCAGGGAGCCCCAGCATTTT	CASSHPNPDRGRREPQHF
NA	TRBJ2-1	few	12	TRBV12-3/TRBV12-4	TGTGCCAGCAGTTTAGAACATCGTGAGCAGTTCTTC	CASSLEHREQFF
NA	TRBJ1-5	NA	14	TRBV15	TGTGCCACCGCACGAGTGCCAGGGGTTCAGCCCCAGCATTTT	CATARVPGVQPQHF
NA	TRBJ2-5	NA	13	TRBV18	TGTGCCAGCTCACCACATAAGAAAGAGACCCAGTACTTC	CASSPHKKETQYF
NA	TRBJ1-2	NA	13	TRBV12-3/TRBV12-4	TGTGCCAGCAGTTTGTATTCTAACTATGGCTACACCTTC	CASSLYSNYGYTF
NA	TRBJ1-6	NA	13	TRBV11-1	TGTGCCAGCAGCCTCCTCACAGGTTCACCCCTCCACTTT	CASSLLTGSPLHF
NA	TRBJ1-4	NA	17	TRBV7-3	TGTGCCAGCAGCCCCGGTGGGGGGGGCGAAACTAATGAAAAACTGTTTTTT	CASSPGGGGETNEKLFF
TRBD2	TRBJ2-2	NA	17	TRBV19	TGTGCCAGTAGTATAGGCAGACTAGCGGGGTATACCGGGGAGCTGTTTTTT	CASSIGRLAGYTGELFF
NA	TRBJ1-1	NA	13	TRBV6-5	TGTGCCAGCAGTCGAGACGTTGTCACTGAAGCTTTCTTT	CASSRDVVTEAFF
NA	TRBJ1-2	NA	16	TRBV18	TGTGCCAGCTCACCATTCAACGTTGGGGATCGGGATGGCTACACCTTC	CASSPFNVGDRDGYTF
TRBD2	TRBJ2-3	NA	13	TRBV19	TGTGCCAGTACTATCGGGGGGGCAGATACGCAGTATTTT	CASTIGGADTQYF
NA	TRBJ2-1	NA	12	TRBV3-1/TRBV3-2	TGTGCCAGCAGCCAAGACCGGAATGAGCAGTTCTTC	CASSQDRNEQFF
NA	TRBJ1-5	NA	15	TRBV27	TGTGCCAGCAGTCGTCAGGGTCGGGGCAATCAGCCCCAGCATTTT	CASSRQGRGNQPQHF
TRBD1	TRBJ1-1	NA	15	TRBV10-3	TGTGCCATCAGTGATCCGGGACAGGCCAACACTGAAGCTTTCTTT	CAISDPGQANTEAFF
NA	TRBJ1-2	NA	13	TRBV29-1	TGCAGCGTTGAAGATCTAAGGGACAATGGCTACACCTTC	CSVEDLRDNGYTF
NA	TRBJ1-6	NA	16	TRBV21-1	TGTGCCAGCAGCAAACAAGCCAGACAGGAGCCCTCACCCCTCCACTTT	CASSKQARQEPSPLHF
NA	TRBJ2-5	NA	13	TRBV13	TGTGCCAGCAGCACCCATGGGGGAGAGACCCAGTACTTC	CASSTHGGETQYF
TRBD1	TRBJ1-2	NA	14	TRBV19	TGTGCCAGTAGTATACAGGGGGCTGACTATGGCTACACCTTC	CASSIQGADYGYTF
NA	TRBJ2-4	NA	15	TRBV5-4	TGTGCCAGCAGCTTGGATTGGGGGGCCGGAAACATTCAGTACTTC	CASSLDWGAGNIQYF
NA	TRBJ2-3	NA	15	TRBV6-2/TRBV6-3	TGTGCCAGCAGTTCAGGCCGGGACAGCACAGATACGCAGTATTTT	CASSSGRDSTDTQYF
NA	TRBJ2-7	NA	12	TRBV5-4	TGTGCCAGCAGCCGAAATACCTACGAGCAGTACTTC	CASSRNTYEQYF
TRBD1	TRBJ1-1	once	17	TRBV5-4	TGTGCCAGCAGCTTGGAAAGTGGGACAGGGGTCGGGACTGAAGCTTTCTTT	CASSLESGTGVGTEAFF
NA	TRBJ1-3	NA	13	TRBV28	TGTGCCAGCAGTTCGGCCAGACGAAACACCATATATTTT	CASSSARRNTIYF
NA	TRBJ1-5	NA	14	TRBV10-3	TGTGCCATCAGTGACAGTAAGGGCTATCAGCCCCAGCATTTT	CAISDSKGYQPQHF
NA	TRBJ1-6	NA	14	TRBV5-6	TGTGCCAGCAGGTACAGGGCCGGTAATTCACCCCTCCACTTT	CASRYRAGNSPLHF
NA	TRBJ2-1	once	13	TRBV30	TGTGCCTGGAGTGTACTGGACAACAATGAGCAGTTCTTC	CAWSVLDNNEQFF